This entry lists 25 T cell receptor beta chains sequenced from one sample in a study of OX40 agonist ivuxolimab in advanced cancers. Assay: immunoSEQ multiplex PCR; the TCRdb copy retains only in-frame clones and omits some. The sample has approximately 60,000 clones; 92% are singletons. The sample in question was CD4+ or CD8+ T cells sorted from blood, obtained in a trial of the OX40 agonist ivuxolimab. Source of these receptors: an adult with an advanced solid tumor such as melanoma, head and neck, liver or kidney cancer.

This chain joins TRBV4-2 and TRBJ2-5; 9 nucleotides line up with TRBD2. This CDR3 has 18 amino acids. Unmatched junction bases numbered 15, after V lost 2 bases and J lost 5 bases. Germline V gene sequence: CDR1 LGHNA, CDR2 YNFKEQ. In DNA, the CDR3 is TGTGCCAGCAGCCAATACGCCGGAGTAGCGGGAGTGGGGGAGACCCAGTACTTC. Amino acids: CASSQYAGVAGVGETQYF.

The rearrangement links TRBV6-6 to TRBJ1-1; 7 positions match TRBD1. The CDR3 consists of 12 residues. Germline V lookup: CDR1 MNHNY, CDR2 SVGAGI (reference sequence). J was trimmed by 4 bases and V by 6 bases; bases with no gene match: 2. The CDR3 nucleotides read TGTGCCAGCAGGGACAGGCGCACTGAAGCTTTCTTT. It translates to CASRDRRTEAFF.

V gene TRBV5-6 combines with J gene TRBJ2-3; TRBD2 agrees at 9 bases. V lost 4 bases to trimming and J lost 2 bases; unmatched junction nucleotides: 2. Per the germline V gene, CDR1 is SGHDT and CDR2 is YYEEEE. The CDR3 length is 14 residues. The CDR3 bases are TGTGCCAGCAGCGTAGCGGGGGCCACAGATACGCAGTATTTT. This translates into CASSVAGATDTQYF.

This clone was observed once. The chain uses TRBV11-2 and TRBJ1-4, with D tentatively TRBD1 (5 bases). This CDR3 has 15 amino acids. Trimming left V 5 bases short and J 6 bases short, with 16 bases between. Germline lookup yields CDR1 SGHAT and CDR2 FQNNGV. The CDR3 here is CASSPPGGVYEKLFF. CDR3 in DNA: TGTGCCAGCAGCCCTCCTGGGGGGGTATATGAAAAACTGTTTTTT.

The chain carries TRBV19 and TRBJ1-3; D might be TRBD1 (6 bases). Germline lookup yields CDR1 LNHDA and CDR2 SQIVND (reference sequence). The V gene lost 4 bases and the J gene lost 1 base, with 23 bases spanning the gap. The CDR3 loop spans 19 amino acids. As DNA, the CDR3 is TGTGCCAGTAGTACCACAGGGATTAACGGTGCAATATCTGGAAACACCATATATTTT. Amino acid sequence: CASSTTGINGAISGNTIYF.

CDR3: CASKNSRGGVGELFF. The CDR3 nucleotides read TGTGCCAGCAAAAACTCGCGGGGGGGCGTCGGGGAGCTGTTTTTT. The J gene is TRBJ2-2, the V gene TRBV27; 9 bases line up with TRBD2. V was clipped by 7 bases and J by 7 bases; unmatched bases: 10. This CDR3 contains 15 residues. Germline loops: CDR1 MNHEY, CDR2 SMNVEV (reference sequence).

V is TRBV6-5 and J is TRBJ1-2, with a tentative D call TRBD1 (6 bases). V gave up 11 bases and J gave up 5 bases, with 18 bases separating them. Germline CDR1 and CDR2: MNHEY and SVGAGI. The CDR3 loop spans 13 amino acids. CDR3 bases: TGTGCCTGCCCGAGGACAGCAGGGTATGGCTACACCTTC. This gives the protein CACPRTAGYGYTF.

This rearrangement joins TRBV4-1 to TRBJ2-2; D is unresolved. V lost 4 bases to trimming and J lost 7 bases, with 7 bases between them. Germline V lookup: CDR1 MGHRA, CDR2 YSYEKL. The CDR3 is 12 amino acids. CDR3 loop: CASSPWSGELFF. Written as DNA, the CDR3 is TGCGCCAGCAGCCCCTGGAGCGGGGAGCTGTTTTTT.

The J gene is TRBJ2-1, the V gene TRBV27; 10 bases align to TRBD2. Germline lookup yields CDR1 MNHEY and CDR2 SMNVEV (reference sequence). The CDR3 is made up of 14 amino acids. V was clipped by 6 bases and J by 7 bases; unmatched bases: 6. DNA for the CDR3: TGTGCCAGCAGCCTAGCGGGAGTGCAGAATGAGCAGTTCTTC. It yields the protein CASSLAGVQNEQFF.

The chain uses TRBV6-5 and TRBJ1-5; 7 positions match TRBD1. The CDR3 consists of 15 residues. V dropped 2 bases and J dropped 5; count of bases not matched to a gene: 6. CDR1 is MNHEY, CDR2 SVGAGI, per germline. The CDR3 protein is CASSYTTGADQPQHF. CDR3 nucleotides: TGTGCCAGCAGTTACACAACAGGGGCCGATCAGCCCCAGCATTTT.

This clone was found once. The rearrangement joins TRBV1 to TRBJ2-1; the D call in the table, TRBD2, was not verified against the DNA. TRBV1 is deemed a pseudogene. The CDR3 spans 16 residues. CDR3 protein: CTSSQPIAGGYNEQFF. As DNA, the CDR3 is TGCACCAGCAGCCAACCGATAGCGGGAGGCTACAATGAGCAGTTCTTC.

The J gene is TRBJ2-2, the V gene TRBV7-3; 8 nucleotides match TRBD2. This CDR3 is built from 15 residues. J gave up 7 bases and V 2 bases, and 6 bases lay outside the gene matches. CDR1 is SGHTA and CDR2 is FQGTGA in the germline V gene. The CDR3 here is CASSLLPAGVGELFF. The CDR3 nucleotides read TGTGCCAGCAGCTTATTACCAGCGGGAGTCGGGGAGCTGTTTTTT.

This chain links TRBV2 with TRBJ2-7; the D gene is possibly TRBD1 (6 bases). CDR3 length equals 11 residues. Per germline, CDR1 SNHLY and CDR2 FYNNEI. The V and J ends lost 6 bases and 3 bases respectively, with 6 bases between them. The CDR3: CASRDSYEQYF. In nucleotides, the CDR3 is TGTGCCAGCAGGGACAGCTACGAGCAGTACTTC.

V usage is TRBV4-2 and J usage is TRBJ1-3; D uncertain. Germline CDR1 and CDR2: LGHNA and YNFKEQ. The length of the CDR3 is 15 residues. Trimming shortened V by 2 bases and J by 0 bases, and 8 bases separated the two germline ends. The CDR3 spells CASSQNGNSGNTIYF. The DNA of the CDR3 is TGTGCCAGCAGCCAAAACGGCAACTCTGGAAACACCATATATTTT.

The chain is built from TRBV7-6 and TRBJ1-3; D is undetermined. This CDR3 comprises 13 residues. Per germline, CDR1 SGHVS and CDR2 FNYEAQ. Trimming left V 1 base short and J 5 bases short, with 6 bases between. The CDR3 here is CASSLDIRNTIYF. The DNA of the CDR3 is TGTGCCAGCAGCTTAGATATCCGAAACACCATATATTTT.

CDR3: CAWSPDGQNTEAFF. DNA for the CDR3: TGTGCCTGGAGTCCTGATGGGCAGAACACTGAAGCTTTCTTT. The chain employs TRBV30 and TRBJ1-1; D remains unclear. The germline V and J ends were trimmed by 2 bases and 1 base, with 11 bases remaining between them. Germline CDR1 is GTSNPN and CDR2 is SVGIG (reference sequence). The CDR3 is made up of 14 amino acids.

The rearrangement joins TRBV6-1 to TRBJ1-4; D may be TRBD1 (5 bases). The CDR3 loop spans 15 amino acids. The V and J ends lost 4 bases and 3 bases respectively, with 12 bases between them. From germline, CDR1 is MNHNS and CDR2 SASEGT. CDR3 sequence (DNA): TGTGCCAGCAGTGTGGGGGAGGGTGCTAATGAAAAACTGTTTTTT. As protein: CASSVGEGANEKLFF.

In DNA form, the CDR3 reads TGTGCCAGCAGCCAGAGGACTAGCGGGGCAGATACGCAGTATTTT. Protein product: CASSQRTSGADTQYF. The chain combines TRBV14 with TRBJ2-3, with TRBD2 identical over 12 bases. The trim removed 3 bases at V and 4 bases at J, leaving 2 bases unmatched. This CDR3 region has 15 residues. Germline loops: CDR1 SGHDN, CDR2 FVKESK.

On this clone: This sample includes further DNA sequences coding for the same CDR3. The chain is built from TRBV7-6 and TRBJ2-5; the match to TRBD1 covers 9 bases. The CDR3 is made up of 13 amino acids. After removal of 7 bases from V and 4 bases from J, the junction contained 4 bases not matched to a gene. Germline V gives CDR1 SGHVS, CDR2 FNYEAQ. This CDR3 is CASTRTGVETQYF. The CDR3 DNA is TGTGCCAGCACCAGGACAGGGGTAGAGACCCAGTACTTC. Based on the CDR3 plus reference TRBV7-6 and TRBJ2-5, the full variable domain is GAGVSQSPRYKVTKRGQDVALRCDPISGHVSLYWYRQALGQGPEFLTYFNYEAQQDKSGLPNDRFSAERPEGSISTLTIQRTEQRDSAMYRCASTRTGVETQYFGPGTRLLVL.

J is TRBJ2-7 and V is TRBV30; TRBD2 matches at 7 bases. With 0 bases clipped from V and 3 bases from J, the junction kept 5 bases outside the gene matches. The CDR3 spans 14 residues. The germline gives CDR1 GTSNPN, CDR2 SVGIG (reference sequence). CDR3 bases: TGTGCCTGGAGTGTAGCCAGCGGGGTCTACGAGCAGTACTTC. Translating it yields CAWSVASGVYEQYF.

CDR3 sequence: CATRMDRALGSPLHF. CDR3 in DNA: TGTGCCACCAGGATGGACAGGGCCCTTGGGTCACCCCTCCACTTT. The chain recombines TRBV15 with TRBJ1-6, with 8 bases identical to TRBD1. The germline V gene has CDR1 LNHNV and CDR2 YYDKDF (reference sequence). This CDR3 region has 15 residues. The V gene end was trimmed by 6 bases and the J gene end by 10 bases; junction bases not matched to a gene: 11.

This rearrangement joins TRBV23-1 to TRBJ1-3; D not certain. TRBV23-1 is an ORF for which the function is uncertain. This CDR3 spans 13 amino acids. The ends were cut back, 11 bases at V and 2 bases at J, with 13 bases in the middle. The CDR3 is CAGQSRAGNTIYF. CDR3 DNA: TGCGCCGGCCAGTCGCGGGCTGGAAACACCATATATTTT.

The chain joins TRBV9 to TRBJ2-7; 7 positions agree with TRBD1. After removal of 3 bases from V and 2 bases from J, the junction contained 8 bases not matched to a gene. This CDR3 contains 15 residues. Germline V gives CDR1 SGDLS, CDR2 YYNGEE. CDR3 in amino acids: CASSGGRQGPYEQYF. CDR3 bases: TGTGCCAGCAGCGGGGGAAGACAGGGACCCTACGAGCAGTACTTC.

This chain connects TRBV7-8 to TRBJ2-3, with 11 bases aligning to TRBD2. The CDR3 consists of 15 residues. Germline CDR1 and CDR2: SGHVS and FQNEAQ. Trimming removed 5 bases from V and 2 bases from J; junction bases left unmatched: 3. CDR3 nucleotide sequence: TGTGCCAGCAGCATTAGCGGGAGGGACACAGATACGCAGTATTTT. Translation: CASSISGRDTDTQYF.

The chain uses TRBV18 and TRBJ1-4, with unresolved D. The length of the CDR3 is 13 residues. Trimming cost V 3 bases and J 0 bases, with 2 bases left between them. In germline, CDR1 is KGHSH, CDR2 LQKENI. CDR3 residues: CASSPATNEKLFF. The CDR3 DNA sequence: TGTGCCAGCTCACCCGCAACTAATGAAAAACTGTTTTTT.